The rows below give T cell receptor beta chains drawn from one sample of a study of T cells in localized non-small cell lung cancer. This table comes from immunoSEQ multiplex PCR, and its TCRdb copy is limited to in-frame clones, with some not included. In the table there are approximately 150,000 clones, 70% to 90% of which are singletons. Sequencing was performed on peripheral blood, taken before any cancer treatment. These receptors were obtained from a female donor older than 55 with stage I lung adenocarcinoma. Each CDR3 is given with its conserved first and last residue. A D gene is named only where the DNA matches it firmly. Expanded clones are given a class, and other clones once, few, many or no size at all.

J: TRBJ1-1; size: NA; D: NA; V: TRBV5-1; CDR3: CASSFWSRDTEAFF; DNA: TGCGCCAGCAGCTTTTGGTCCAGGGACACTGAAGCTTTCTTT
J: TRBJ1-5; size: NA; D: TRBD1; V: TRBV19; CDR3: CASSIDPQGNQPQHF; DNA: TGTGCCAGTAGTATAGATCCACAGGGGAATCAGCCCCAGCATTTT
J: TRBJ1-1; size: NA; D: NA; V: TRBV7-6; CDR3: CASSLEILLNTEAFF; DNA: TGTGCCAGCAGCTTAGAGATTCTATTGAACACTGAAGCTTTCTTT
J: TRBJ2-7; size: once; D: TRBD2; V: TRBV18; CDR3: CASSPLAGGPGEQYF; DNA: TGTGCCAGCTCACCCTTAGCGGGAGGGCCCGGCGAGCAGTACTTC
J: TRBJ1-2; size: NA; D: NA; V: TRBV11-2; CDR3: CASSLDLQGVSGYTF; DNA: TGTGCCAGCAGCTTAGATCTGCAGGGTGTCTCTGGCTACACCTTC
J: TRBJ2-3; size: NA; D: NA; V: TRBV7-9; CDR3: CASSPAGTDTQYF; DNA: TGTGCCAGCAGCCCCGCGGGAACAGATACGCAGTATTTT
J: TRBJ2-7; size: NA; D: TRBD2; V: TRBV10-3; CDR3: CAISPGTSGGVSYEQYF; DNA: TGTGCCATCAGCCCCGGGACTAGCGGGGGGGTTTCCTACGAGCAGTACTTC
J: TRBJ1-5; size: NA; D: NA; V: TRBV27; CDR3: CASSLDRWSNQPQHF; DNA: TGTGCCAGCAGTTTAGACAGGTGGAGCAATCAGCCCCAGCATTTT
J: TRBJ2-5; size: NA; D: TRBD1; V: TRBV11-3; CDR3: CASSQRDRDQETQYF; DNA: TGTGCCAGCAGCCAACGAGACAGGGACCAAGAGACCCAGTACTTC
J: TRBJ2-5; size: NA; D: NA; V: TRBV9; CDR3: CASSGDLGETQYF; DNA: TGTGCCAGCAGCGGGGACTTAGGAGAGACCCAGTACTTC